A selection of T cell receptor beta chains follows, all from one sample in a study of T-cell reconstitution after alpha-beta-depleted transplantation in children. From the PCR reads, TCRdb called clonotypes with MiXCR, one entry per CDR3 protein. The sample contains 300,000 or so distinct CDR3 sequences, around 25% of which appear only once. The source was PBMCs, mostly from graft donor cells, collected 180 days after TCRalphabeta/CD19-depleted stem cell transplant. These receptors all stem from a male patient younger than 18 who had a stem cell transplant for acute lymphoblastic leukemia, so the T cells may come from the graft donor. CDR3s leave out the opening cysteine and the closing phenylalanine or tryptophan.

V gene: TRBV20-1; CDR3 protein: SAGLAGGGKNIQY
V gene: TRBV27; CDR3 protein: ASSSRDRGRLNEKLF
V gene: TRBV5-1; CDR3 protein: ASRYLAGGHNEQF
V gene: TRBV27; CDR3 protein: ASDGGSGSGANVLT
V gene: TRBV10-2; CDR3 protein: ASSESNGQETQY
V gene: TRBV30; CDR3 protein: AWSVWETQY
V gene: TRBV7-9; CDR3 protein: ASSLSVGLVGPEAF
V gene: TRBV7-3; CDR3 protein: ASSPISGSIYNEQF
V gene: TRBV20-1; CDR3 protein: SASRRVGMDADTQY
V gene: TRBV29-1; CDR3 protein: SVDAGMNTEAF
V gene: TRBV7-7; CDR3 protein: ASSSTGTGGNEQF
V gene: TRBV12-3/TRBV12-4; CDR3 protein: ASSLGAGGNIQY
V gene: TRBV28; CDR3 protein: ASSPYSVDRGKTQY
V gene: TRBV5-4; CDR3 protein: ASSFRTGNTEAF
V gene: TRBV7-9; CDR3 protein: ASSLAVGGPAKNIQY
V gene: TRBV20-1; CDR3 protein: SAGTSGRLVYEQY
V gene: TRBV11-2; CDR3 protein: ASSSIRGPTYEQY
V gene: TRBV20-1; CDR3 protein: SAREPGVGYT
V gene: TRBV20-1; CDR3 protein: SARVAKNIQY
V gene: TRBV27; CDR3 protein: ASSLDGTSVETQY
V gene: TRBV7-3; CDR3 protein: ASSLNGGETQY
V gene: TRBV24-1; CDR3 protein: ATSLKAGGRDTQY
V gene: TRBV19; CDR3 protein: ASSTTGAGANVLT
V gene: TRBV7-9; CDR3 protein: ASSSGAQYEQY
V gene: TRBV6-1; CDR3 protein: ASGSPVPGGRADTQY
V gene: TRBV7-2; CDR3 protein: ASSLGGGYSSYEQY
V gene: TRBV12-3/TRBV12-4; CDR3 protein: ASSPWTGGNEQF
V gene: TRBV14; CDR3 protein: ASSPLQGRNEQF
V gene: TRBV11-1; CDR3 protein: ASSAKRAGAHSGETQY
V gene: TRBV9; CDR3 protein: ASSVVAGRYNEQF
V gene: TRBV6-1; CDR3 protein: ASRDTGGPYEQY
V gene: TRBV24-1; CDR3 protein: ATSDSVVLDEQF
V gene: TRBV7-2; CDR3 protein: ASLVRDRNTDTQY